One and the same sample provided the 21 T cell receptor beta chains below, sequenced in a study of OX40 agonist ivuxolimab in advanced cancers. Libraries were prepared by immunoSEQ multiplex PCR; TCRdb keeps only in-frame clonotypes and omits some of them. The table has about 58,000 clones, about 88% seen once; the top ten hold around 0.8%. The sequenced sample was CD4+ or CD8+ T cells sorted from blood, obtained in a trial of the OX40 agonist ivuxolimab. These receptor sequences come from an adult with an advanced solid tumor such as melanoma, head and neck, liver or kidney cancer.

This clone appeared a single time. Here the CDR3 reads CASSPQAGGPFNEQFF. DNA of the CDR3: TGTGCCAGCAGCCCACAGGCGGGAGGGCCATTTAATGAGCAGTTCTTC. The V gene is TRBV7-2, the J gene TRBJ2-1; 9 bases align to TRBD2. V shed 5 bases and J 7 bases; nucleotides not matched to a gene: 12. CDR3 size: 16 residues. Germline assignment: CDR1 SGHTA and CDR2 FQGNSA.

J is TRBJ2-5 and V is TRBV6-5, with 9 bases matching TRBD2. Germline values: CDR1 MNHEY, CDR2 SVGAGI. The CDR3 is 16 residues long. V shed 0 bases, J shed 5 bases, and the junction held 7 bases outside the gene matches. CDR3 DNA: TGTGCCAGCAGTTACTCTAGCGGGAGCAGGGGGGAGACCCAGTACTTC. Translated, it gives CASSYSSGSRGETQYF.

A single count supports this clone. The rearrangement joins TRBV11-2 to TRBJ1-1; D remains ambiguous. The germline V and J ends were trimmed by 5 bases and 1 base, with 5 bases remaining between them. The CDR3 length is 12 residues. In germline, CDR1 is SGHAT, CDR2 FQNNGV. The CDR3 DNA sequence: TGTGCCAGCAGCGTTTCGAACACTGAAGCTTTCTTT. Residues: CASSVSNTEAFF.

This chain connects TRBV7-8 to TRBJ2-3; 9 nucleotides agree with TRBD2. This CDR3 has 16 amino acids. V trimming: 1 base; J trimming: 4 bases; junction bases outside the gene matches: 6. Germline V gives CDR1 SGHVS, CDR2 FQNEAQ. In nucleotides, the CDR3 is TGTGCCAGCAGCTTAGTAGCGGGAGCGGAGGCAGATACGCAGTATTTT. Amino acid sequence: CASSLVAGAEADTQYF. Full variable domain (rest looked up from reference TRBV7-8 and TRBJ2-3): GAGVSQSPRYKVAKRGQDVALRCDPISGHVSLFWYQQALGQGPEFLTYFQNEAQLDKSGLPSDRFFAERPEGSVSTLKIQRTQQEDSAVYLCASSLVAGAEADTQYFGPGTRLTVL.

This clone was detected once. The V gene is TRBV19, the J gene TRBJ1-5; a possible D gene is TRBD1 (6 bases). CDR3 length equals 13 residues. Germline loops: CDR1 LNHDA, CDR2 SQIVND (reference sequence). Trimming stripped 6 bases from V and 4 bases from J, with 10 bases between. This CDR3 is CASSGQPNQPQHF. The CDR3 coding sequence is TGTGCCAGTAGCGGACAGCCGAATCAGCCCCAGCATTTT.

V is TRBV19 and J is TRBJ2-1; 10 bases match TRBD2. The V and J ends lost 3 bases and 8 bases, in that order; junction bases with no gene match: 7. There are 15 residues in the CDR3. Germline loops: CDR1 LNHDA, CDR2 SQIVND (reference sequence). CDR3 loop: CASSMAAGGPYEQFF. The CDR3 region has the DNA TGTGCCAGTAGTATGGCAGCGGGAGGGCCCTATGAGCAGTTCTTC.

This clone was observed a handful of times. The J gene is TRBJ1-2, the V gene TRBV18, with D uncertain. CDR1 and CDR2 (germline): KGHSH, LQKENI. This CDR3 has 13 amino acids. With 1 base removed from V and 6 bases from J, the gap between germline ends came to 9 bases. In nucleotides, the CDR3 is TGTGCCAGCTCACCACAAGGGTTTAATGGCTACACCTTC. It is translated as CASSPQGFNGYTF.

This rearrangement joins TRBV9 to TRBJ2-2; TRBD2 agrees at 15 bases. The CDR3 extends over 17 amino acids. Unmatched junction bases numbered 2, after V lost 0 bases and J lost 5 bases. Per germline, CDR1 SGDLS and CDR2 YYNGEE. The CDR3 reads CASSVAGLAGGTGELFF. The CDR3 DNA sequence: TGTGCCAGCAGCGTAGCAGGACTAGCGGGAGGGACCGGGGAGCTGTTTTTT.

CDR3 region: CASRTPRRGAEAFF. CDR3 bases: TGTGCCAGTAGAACACCTAGGAGGGGCGCTGAAGCTTTCTTT. The V call is TRBV19, the J call TRBJ1-1, with a tentative D call TRBD1 (5 bases). The length of the CDR3 is 14 residues. V lost 6 bases, J lost 6 bases, and 17 bases lay in between. Germline V lookup: CDR1 LNHDA, CDR2 SQIVND (reference sequence).

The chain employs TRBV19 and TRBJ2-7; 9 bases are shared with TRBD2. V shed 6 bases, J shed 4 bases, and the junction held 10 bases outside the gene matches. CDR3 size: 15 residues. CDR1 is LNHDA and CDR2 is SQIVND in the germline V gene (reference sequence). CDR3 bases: TGTGCCAGTAGCACCCGGCGGGAGGGCCGGTACGAGCAGTACTTC. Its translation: CASSTRREGRYEQYF.

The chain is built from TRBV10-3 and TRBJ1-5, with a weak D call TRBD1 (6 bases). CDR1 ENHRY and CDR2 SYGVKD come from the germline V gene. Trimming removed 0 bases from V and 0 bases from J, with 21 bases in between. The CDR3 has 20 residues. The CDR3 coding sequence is TGTGCCATCAGTGAGTCATCTCGCGAGGGGGGTTTACGTAGCAATCAGCCCCAGCATTTT. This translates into CAISESSREGGLRSNQPQHF.

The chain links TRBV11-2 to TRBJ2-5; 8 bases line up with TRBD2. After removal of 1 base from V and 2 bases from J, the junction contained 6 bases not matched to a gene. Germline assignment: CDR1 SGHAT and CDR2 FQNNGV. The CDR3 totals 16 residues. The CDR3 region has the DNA TGTGCCAGCAGCTTAGCTAGACTAGCGAGACAAGAGACCCAGTACTTC. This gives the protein CASSLARLARQETQYF.

The CDR3 here is CASSLLADEQFF. DNA of the CDR3: TGTGCCAGCAGCCTCCTAGCGGATGAGCAGTTCTTC. The chain carries TRBV7-9 and TRBJ2-1; 7 nucleotides align to TRBD2. Trimming cost V 5 bases and J 8 bases; bases outside gene matches: 3. The CDR3 runs to 12 residues. Germline CDR1 reads SEHNR; CDR2 reads FQNEAQ (reference sequence).

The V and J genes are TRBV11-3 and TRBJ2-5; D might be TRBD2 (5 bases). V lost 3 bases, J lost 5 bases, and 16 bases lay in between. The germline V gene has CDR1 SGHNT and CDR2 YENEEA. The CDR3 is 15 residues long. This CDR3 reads CASSFSGEPGETQYF. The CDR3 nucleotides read TGTGCCAGCAGCTTCTCCGGGGAACCGGGGGAGACCCAGTACTTC.

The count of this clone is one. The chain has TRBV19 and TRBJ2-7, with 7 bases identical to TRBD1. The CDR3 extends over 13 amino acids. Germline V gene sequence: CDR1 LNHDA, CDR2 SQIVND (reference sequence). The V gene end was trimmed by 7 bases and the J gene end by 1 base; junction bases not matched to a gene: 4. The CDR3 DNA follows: TGTGCCAGTACTCCGGGACAGTCCTACGAGCAGTACTTC. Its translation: CASTPGQSYEQYF.

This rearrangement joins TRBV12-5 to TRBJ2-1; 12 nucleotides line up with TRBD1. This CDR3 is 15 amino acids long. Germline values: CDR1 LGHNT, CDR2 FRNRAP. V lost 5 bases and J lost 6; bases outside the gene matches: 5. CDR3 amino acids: CASGPGTGGGNEQFF. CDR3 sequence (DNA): TGTGCTAGTGGTCCGGGGACAGGGGGCGGCAATGAGCAGTTCTTC.

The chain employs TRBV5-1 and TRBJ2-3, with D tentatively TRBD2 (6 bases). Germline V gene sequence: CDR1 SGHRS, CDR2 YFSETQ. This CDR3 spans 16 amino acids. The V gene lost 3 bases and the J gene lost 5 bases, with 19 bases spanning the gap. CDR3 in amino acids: CASSSWTGGTVDTQYF. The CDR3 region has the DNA TGCGCCAGCAGCTCCTGGACTGGCGGGACCGTAGATACGCAGTATTTT.

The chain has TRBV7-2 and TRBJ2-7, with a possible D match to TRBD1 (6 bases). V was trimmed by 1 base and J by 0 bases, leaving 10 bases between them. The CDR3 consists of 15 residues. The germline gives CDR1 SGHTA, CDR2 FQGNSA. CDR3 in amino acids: CASSLGGRVSYEQYF. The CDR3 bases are TGTGCCAGCAGCTTAGGGGGGCGGGTCTCCTACGAGCAGTACTTC.

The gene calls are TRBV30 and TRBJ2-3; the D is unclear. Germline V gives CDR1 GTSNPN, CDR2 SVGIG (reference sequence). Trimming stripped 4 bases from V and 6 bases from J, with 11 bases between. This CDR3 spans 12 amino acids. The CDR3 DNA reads TGTGCCTGGAAGGCGTACGAGGATACGCAGTATTTT. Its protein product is CAWKAYEDTQYF.

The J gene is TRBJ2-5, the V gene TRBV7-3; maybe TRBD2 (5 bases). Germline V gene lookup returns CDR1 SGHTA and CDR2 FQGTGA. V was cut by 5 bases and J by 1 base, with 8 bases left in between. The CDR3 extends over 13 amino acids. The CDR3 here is CASSPGSQETQYF. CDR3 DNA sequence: TGTGCCAGCAGCCCGGGATCCCAAGAGACCCAGTACTTC.

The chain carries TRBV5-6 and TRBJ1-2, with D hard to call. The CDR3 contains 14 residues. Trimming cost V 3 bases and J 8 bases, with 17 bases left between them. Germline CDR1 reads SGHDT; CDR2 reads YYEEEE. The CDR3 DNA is TGTGCCAGCAGCTCAGGAGCCTATCGACGGGGCTACACCTTC. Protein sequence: CASSSGAYRRGYTF.